Listed below are T cell receptor beta chains from one sample, sequenced in a study of metastatic and nonmetastatic thyroid tumors. TCRdb re-analyzed the PCR reads using MiXCR. The data hold tens of thousands of clones, with 17% observed a single time. Sequencing input: blood. The receptors stem from a male donor with papillary thyroid cancer or a benign thyroid nodule (not recorded which). Some clones in this sample may be carry-over from other donors' samples. The CDR3 runs from the conserved cysteine through the conserved F or W. Each record gives: J gene, D gene, V gene, clone size, CDR3 protein, CDR3 DNA. The D gene is left open where the match is weak. A row's size may be missing; if present it is once, few, many or a size class.

>TRBJ2-2|TRBD2|TRBV7-8|medium-sized
CASSSFFSGRATSTGELFF
TGTGCCAGCAGCTCATTCTTCAGCGGGAGGGCCACAAGCACCGGGGAGCTGTTTTTT
>TRBJ2-2|TRBD2|TRBV20-1|many
CSAIAGGRGGELFF
TGCAGTGCGATAGCGGGGGGGCGTGGCGGGGAGCTGTTTTTT
>TRBJ2-5|.|TRBV24-1|many
CATSDTTVDQIQYF
TGTGCCACCAGTGATACCACTGTGGACCAAATCCAGTACTTC
>TRBJ1-1|TRBD1|TRBV18|many
CASSPGTGSTEAFF
TGTGCCAGCTCCCCCGGGACAGGGTCCACTGAAGCTTTCTTT
>TRBJ2-1|TRBD2|TRBV29-1|many
CSVEVGSGSRVEQFF
TGCAGCGTTGAAGTTGGTAGCGGGAGTCGGGTTGAGCAGTTCTTC
>TRBJ2-7|TRBD2|TRBV7-9|once
CASILGAGAYEQYF
TGTGCCAGCATCTTAGGGGCGGGAGCCTACGAGCAGTACTTC
>TRBJ2-7|TRBD2|TRBV5-4|many
CASSFSGSILEQYF
TGTGCCAGCAGCTTTAGCGGGAGCATTCTCGAGCAGTACTTC
>TRBJ1-1|.|TRBV12-3/TRBV12-4|many
CASSSGALEAFF
TGTGCCAGCAGTTCGGGGGCGTTGGAAGCTTTCTTT
>TRBJ1-1|.|TRBV7-9|.
CASSLAPPNTEAFF
TGTGCCAGCAGCTTAGCCCCACCGAACACTGAAGCTTTCTTT
>TRBJ1-1|TRBD1|TRBV18|many
CASSPRTGEAFF
TGTGCCAGCTCACCAAGGACAGGCGAAGCTTTCTTT
>TRBJ2-5|TRBD2|TRBV5-1|many
CASSLGTSDWETQYF
TGCGCCAGCAGCCTTGGGACTAGCGACTGGGAGACCCAGTACTTC
>TRBJ1-3|.|TRBV4-1|many
CASSQDPQGGNTIYF
TGCGCCAGCAGCCAAGATCCTCAGGGGGGAAACACCATATATTTT
>TRBJ2-3|TRBD2|TRBV27|many
CASSKASGSKDTQYF
TGTGCCAGCAGTAAGGCTAGCGGGAGTAAGGATACGCAGTATTTT
>TRBJ1-2|.|TRBV5-1|medium-sized
CASSFGTGNYGYTF
TGCGCCAGCAGCTTTGGGACGGGGAACTATGGCTACACCTTC
>TRBJ2-1|.|TRBV27|few
CASSLVYNYEQFF
TGTGCCAGCAGTTTGGTCTACAACTATGAGCAGTTCTTC
>TRBJ2-3|.|TRBV5-8|many
CASSPRGSGADTQYF
TGTGCCAGCAGCCCACGGGGATCGGGGGCAGATACGCAGTATTTT
>TRBJ1-5|.|TRBV19|many
CASSMDTAGRVNQPQHF
TGTGCCAGTAGTATGGATACAGCCGGTAGGGTGAATCAGCCCCAGCATTTT
>TRBJ1-1|.|TRBV27|many
CASSLSFEPRSEAFF
TGTGCCAGCAGTTTATCCTTTGAGCCACGGTCTGAAGCTTTCTTT
>TRBJ1-1|.|TRBV11-3|many
CASSERRGVTEAFF
TGTGCCAGCAGCGAGCGACGGGGTGTCACTGAAGCTTTCTTT